A selection of T cell receptor beta chains follows, all from one sample in a study of T cell responses to AZD1222 COVID-19 vaccine. TCRdb's copy holds only in-frame clones and misses some; the assay was immunoSEQ multiplex PCR. The repertoire has 140,000 or so clones, 88% of them found once; the top ten carry approximately 3.5%. Here the sequenced sample was peripheral blood, taken on day 0 of AZD1222 vaccination. The receptors were sampled from an adult in good health. Both conserved end residues are part of each CDR3. The D gene is left open where the match is weak. Part of the rows lack a size; the others show once, few, many or a class for expanded clones.

TGTGCCAGCAGCAATAGTCCCGGGACAGGGGTGAACACTGAAGCTTTCTTT	CASSNSPGTGVNTEAFF	TRBD1	-	TRBV7-8	TRBJ1-1
TGTGCCAGCAGCTTCGGCGGGAGTGGGGAGCTGTTTTTT	CASSFGGSGELFF	TRBD2	-	TRBV7-9	TRBJ2-2
TGCGCCAGCAGTGGGACGGTCTATGGCTACACCTTC	CASSGTVYGYTF	-	-	TRBV5-1	TRBJ1-2
TGTGCCATCGGGGGGACAGGTGGGTCCTACGAGCAGTACTTC	CAIGGTGGSYEQYF	TRBD1	-	TRBV10-3	TRBJ2-7
TGTGCCAGCAGCTTACCCCGACAGGGGTTACAAGAGACCCAGTACTTC	CASSLPRQGLQETQYF	TRBD1	few	TRBV5-4	TRBJ2-5
TGTGCCAGCTCACTTAACCCTGGACAGGTAAATCAGCCCCAGCATTTT	CASSLNPGQVNQPQHF	TRBD1	once	TRBV18	TRBJ1-5
TGTGCCAGCAGCTCGACCGGGACTAGAGGAGAGACCCAGTACTTC	CASSSTGTRGETQYF	TRBD2	-	TRBV11-3	TRBJ2-5
TGTGCCAGCAGTCAACGACAGGGGGGGACCGGGGAGCTGTTTTTT	CASSQRQGGTGELFF	TRBD1	-	TRBV6-5	TRBJ2-2
TGTGCCAGCAGCCGGCTCGGACAGGGAAGTACGAAGACCCAGTACTTC	CASSRLGQGSTKTQYF	TRBD1	-	TRBV9	TRBJ2-5
TGTGCCAGCTCTGAGCAGGGAAATTCACCCCTCCACTTT	CASSEQGNSPLHF	-	-	TRBV2	TRBJ1-6
TGTGCCAGTAGTACTCCGATCGGGACAGAGCTTATCGTCACTGAAGCTTTCTTT	CASSTPIGTELIVTEAFF	TRBD1	-	TRBV19	TRBJ1-1
TGCAGCGTCACGACAGGGAACTATGGCTACACCTTC	CSVTTGNYGYTF	TRBD1	-	TRBV29-1	TRBJ1-2
TGTGCCAGCAGCCGCGATAGGTTATCCGGGGAGCTGTTTTTT	CASSRDRLSGELFF	-	-	TRBV6-5	TRBJ2-2
TGTGCCAGCAGTTTAAACAGCTTGAACACTGAAGCTTTCTTT	CASSLNSLNTEAFF	-	-	TRBV27	TRBJ1-1
TGTGCCAGCAGTTATAGTAGCGCCTCCTACAATGAGCAGTTCTTC	CASSYSSASYNEQFF	-	-	TRBV5-4	TRBJ2-1
TGCGCCAGCAGCCCGGGGCAAACAGGGTATCTGGCAGATACGCAGTATTTT	CASSPGQTGYLADTQYF	-	-	TRBV5-1	TRBJ2-3
TGTGCCAGCAGCTTAGCGGGAGCGGTGGGTGAGCAGTTCTTC	CASSLAGAVGEQFF	-	-	TRBV11-2	TRBJ2-1
TGCGCCAGCAGCCCCTTTAGCGGGAGTATCTACGAGCAGTACTTC	CASSPFSGSIYEQYF	TRBD2	-	TRBV5-1	TRBJ2-7
TGTGCCAGCAGCCCTCGGACTAGCGGGAGTCTGTACTTC	CASSPRTSGSLYF	TRBD2	-	TRBV14	TRBJ2-7
TGTGCCAGCGCGCCCCTTGACAGCTGGAATTCACCCCTCCACTTT	CASAPLDSWNSPLHF	-	-	TRBV7-9	TRBJ1-6
TGTGCCAGCAGTAATCCGGGAGCGACTGAAAAACTGTTTTTT	CASSNPGATEKLFF	-	-	TRBV25-1	TRBJ1-4
TGTGCCAGCAGCTCTCTCGGGAGGAATTCACCCCTCCACTTT	CASSSLGRNSPLHF	-	-	TRBV3-1/TRBV3-2	TRBJ1-6
TGTGCCAGCAGCCAAAACACACCCTACGAGCAGTACTTC	CASSQNTPYEQYF	-	-	TRBV14	TRBJ2-7
TGTGCCAGCAGCTTAGTTGGAGGGGAGACTGAAGCTTTCTTT	CASSLVGGETEAFF	-	once	TRBV11-1	TRBJ1-1
TGTGCCAGCAGTTTGGGGCCAGGGGACAATCAGCCCCAGCATTTT	CASSLGPGDNQPQHF	-	-	TRBV27	TRBJ1-5
TGTGCCAGCAGACCCCGGACAGGGGACAATTCACCCCTCCACTTT	CASRPRTGDNSPLHF	TRBD1	-	TRBV28	TRBJ1-6
TGTGCCAGCAGCCTATTACGGACAGCCACAGGAAACACCATATATTTT	CASSLLRTATGNTIYF	-	once	TRBV7-6	TRBJ1-3
TGTGCCAGCAGCGTAGTGTCTGCGTCGCAGACCCAGTACTTC	CASSVVSASQTQYF	-	-	TRBV9	TRBJ2-5
TGTGCCAGCAGTGAAGGGATCACCGGGGAGCTGTTTTTT	CASSEGITGELFF	-	few	TRBV6-1	TRBJ2-2
TGTGCCAGCAGTCGACATCCCAGGCCGGGGGATCAGCCCCAGCATTTT	CASSRHPRPGDQPQHF	-	-	TRBV27	TRBJ1-5
TGCGCCAGCAGCCAAGATCCCCAGGGGGATCAGCCCCAGCATTTT	CASSQDPQGDQPQHF	TRBD1	-	TRBV4-3	TRBJ1-5
TGTGCCAGCAGTGAAGGTTCCGGGACAGGGGGCACAGATACGCAGTATTTT	CASSEGSGTGGTDTQYF	TRBD1	-	TRBV6-4	TRBJ2-3
TGTGCCAGCTCACCACAGGGAGACACTGAAGCTTTCTTT	CASSPQGDTEAFF	-	once	TRBV18	TRBJ1-1
TGCGCCAGCAGCCAAGAAAAGGGTGGGGTCTACGAGCAGTACTTC	CASSQEKGGVYEQYF	-	-	TRBV4-1	TRBJ2-7
TGTGCCAGCAGCTCAGCCGAATACCAGCCCCAGCATTTT	CASSSAEYQPQHF	-	-	TRBV9	TRBJ1-5
TGTGCCAGCAGTAAGGGCCCAGGCTACACCTTC	CASSKGPGYTF	-	-	TRBV12-3/TRBV12-4	TRBJ1-2
TGTGCCAGCAGTTACCCCGGGTTGGAGACCCAGTACTTC	CASSYPGLETQYF	-	-	TRBV6-5	TRBJ2-5
TGTGCCAGCAGTTTCGGCCCTCCGGCAGCCTACGAGCAGTACTTC	CASSFGPPAAYEQYF	-	-	TRBV6-5	TRBJ2-7
TGTGCCAGCGGCATTGGCAATCAGCCCCAGCATTTT	CASGIGNQPQHF	-	-	TRBV12-3/TRBV12-4	TRBJ1-5
TGTGCCAGCAGCTTAGAGGACAAGCCTGAGCAGTTCTTC	CASSLEDKPEQFF	-	few	TRBV13	TRBJ2-1
TGTGCCATCAGTGGGGGGTCGGCAGTTCCCATGAACACTGAAGCTTTCTTT	CAISGGSAVPMNTEAFF	-	-	TRBV10-3	TRBJ1-1
TGCGCCAGCAGCTCCCCTAGCACAGATACGCAGTATTTT	CASSSPSTDTQYF	-	few	TRBV4-1	TRBJ2-3
TGTGCCAGCAGCCTAATAGACAGGTCCCAACTGTTTTTT	CASSLIDRSQLFF	-	-	TRBV5-6	TRBJ1-4
TGTGCCACCAGCAGAGGAGGACAGGGCACTGAAGCTTTCTTT	CATSRGGQGTEAFF	TRBD1	-	TRBV15	TRBJ1-1
TGTGCCAGTAGTAAGTCGGACAGGCCTAACTATGGCTACACCTTC	CASSKSDRPNYGYTF	TRBD1	-	TRBV19	TRBJ1-2